These 26 T cell receptor beta chains were sequenced from one sample in a study of blood T cell repertoires in COVID-19. Repertoires were generated with immunoSEQ multiplex PCR, while TCRdb's copy carries only in-frame clones and drops some. The data hold approximately 210,000 clones, with just over 85% observed a single time. The sample was peripheral blood. These receptors originate from a man aged 25 to 40 who had recovered from COVID-19.

The chain links TRBV10-3 to TRBJ2-3; the match to TRBD1 covers 12 bases. CDR3 length: 15 residues. The germline V gene encodes CDR1 ENHRY and CDR2 SYGVKD. The junction had 6 bases not matched to a gene; V was cut back by 6 bases and J by 5 bases. In DNA form, the CDR3 reads TGTGCCATCAGGAGGGACAGGGGGCTTGGAGATACGCAGTATTTT. Its translation: CAIRRDRGLGDTQYF.

This clone has only one observation. The chain recombines TRBV4-1 with TRBJ1-1, with D maybe TRBD1 (6 bases). Germline V gene lookup returns CDR1 MGHRA and CDR2 YSYEKL. The V end lost 2 bases, the J end lost 4 bases, and 8 bases lay between the germline ends. The CDR3 sequence is 13 residues long. In DNA, the CDR3 is TGCGCCAGCAGCCAAACAGGGACCACTGAAGCTTTCTTT. Translation: CASSQTGTTEAFF.

This chain connects TRBV3-1 (or the pseudogene TRBV3-2) to TRBJ1-1, with 8 bases identical to TRBD1. The V gene's germline CDR1 is LGHDT and CDR2 YNNKEL (reference sequence). This CDR3 comprises 14 residues. V trimming: 1 base; J trimming: 3 bases; junction bases outside the gene matches: 1. The CDR3 protein is CASSQGDRYTEAFF. The CDR3 bases are TGTGCCAGCAGCCAAGGGGACAGGTACACTGAAGCTTTCTTT.

The chain recombines TRBV18 with TRBJ1-5; D is perhaps TRBD1 (6 bases). CDR1 KGHSH and CDR2 LQKENI come from the germline V gene. V was trimmed by 5 bases and J by 2 bases, leaving 10 bases between them. This CDR3 is built from 14 residues. This CDR3 is CASSEGQRNQPQHF. CDR3 sequence (DNA): TGTGCCAGCTCAGAAGGACAGCGCAATCAGCCCCAGCATTTT.

The chain links TRBV27 to TRBJ1-5; TRBD1 matches at 9 bases. Germline CDR1 reads MNHEY; CDR2 reads SMNVEV (reference sequence). The CDR3 has 14 residues. V was pared by 4 bases and J by 6 bases, with 4 bases of the junction left unmatched. The CDR3 here is CASSSGTGTQPQHF. CDR3 DNA: TGTGCCAGCAGTTCAGGGACAGGGACTCAGCCCCAGCATTTT.

The rearrangement links TRBV5-1 to TRBJ1-2; 7 bases agree with TRBD1. Germline V gene data show CDR1 as SGHRS and CDR2 as YFSETQ. V lost 0 bases, J lost 5 bases, and 7 bases stayed unmatched. The CDR3 is 15 residues long. The CDR3 nucleotides read TGCGCCAGCAGCTTGGGACAGTTACAGGGGTATGGCTACACCTTC. Its protein is CASSLGQLQGYGYTF.

The V gene is TRBV4-1, the J gene TRBJ1-1; 7 nucleotides line up with TRBD1. Germline trimming cut 1 base from V and 7 bases from J; bases unmatched to any gene: 6. The germline CDR1 and CDR2 sequences are MGHRA and YSYEKL. This CDR3 has 14 amino acids. This CDR3 reads CASSQGGTADEAFF. The CDR3 coding sequence is TGCGCCAGCAGCCAAGGAGGGACAGCAGATGAAGCTTTCTTT.

This chain links TRBV30 with TRBJ1-5, with D unclear. Germline assignment: CDR1 GTSNPN and CDR2 SVGIG (reference sequence). The CDR3 extends over 15 amino acids. Between the trimmed V and J ends, which lost 0 bases and 7 bases, there was a span of 16 bases. The CDR3 loop reads CAWSVGGPPLQPQHF. CDR3 DNA: TGTGCCTGGAGTGTCGGAGGACCCCCTTTACAGCCCCAGCATTTT.

This chain uses TRBV25-1 with TRBJ2-7; D perhaps matches TRBD2 (5 bases). This CDR3 comprises 13 residues. The V end was cut by 8 bases, the J end by 0 bases, with 11 bases between. CDR1 and CDR2 from the germline V gene are MGHDK and SYGVNS. The CDR3 loop is CASGGLSSYEQYF. CDR3 nucleotide sequence: TGTGCCAGCGGAGGCCTGAGCTCCTACGAGCAGTACTTC.

In its sample, this clone was seen once. The genes are TRBV12-5 and TRBJ1-1; 10 nucleotides match TRBD1. CDR1 is LGHNT and CDR2 is FRNRAP in the germline V gene. V gave up 7 bases and J gave up 5 bases; unmatched junction bases: 4. CDR3 length: 13 residues. CDR3 amino acids: CASAPDRGTEAFF. The CDR3 DNA sequence: TGTGCTAGTGCCCCGGACAGGGGGACTGAAGCTTTCTTT.

This clone was found once. The chain uses TRBV25-1 and TRBJ1-1; perhaps TRBD1 as D (5 bases). The CDR3 is 14 residues long. The V end was cut by 2 bases, the J end by 10 bases, with 17 bases between. Germline loops: CDR1 MGHDK, CDR2 SYGVNS. CDR3 nucleotides: TGTGCCAGCAGTGAAGGGGGGAGGGCTTCAGGAGCTTTCTTT. The encoded protein is CASSEGGRASGAFF.

CDR3 in DNA: TGTGCCAGCCACACAGGGGGCGTCTCTAGCTCCTACGAGCAGTACTTC. Encoded protein: CASHTGGVSSSYEQYF. This rearrangement joins TRBV19 to TRBJ2-7; 9 positions match TRBD1. This CDR3 region has 16 residues. After removal of 9 bases from V and 0 bases from J, the junction contained 12 bases not matched to a gene. The germline CDR1 and CDR2 sequences are LNHDA and SQIVND (reference sequence).

Concerning this clone: Germline is not matched at one junction end, which may reflect a read error. This rearrangement joins TRBV19 to TRBJ1-5, with D perhaps TRBD1 (5 bases). The germline V gene has CDR1 LNHDA and CDR2 SQIVND (reference sequence). This CDR3 region has 15 residues. The CDR3 DNA follows: TGCGCCCTCGGGGGACGTGGGTTTAGCAATCAGCCCCAGCATTTT. Translating it yields CALGGRGFSNQPQHF.

J is TRBJ2-5 and V is TRBV11-3; 13 bases are a match to TRBD2. Germline V gene sequence: CDR1 SGHNT, CDR2 YENEEA. Trimming cost V 5 bases and J 5 bases; bases outside gene matches: 8. The CDR3 length is 16 residues. The CDR3 DNA reads as TGTGCCAGCAGCCCCGGACTAGCGGGGGCTAGGGAGACCCAGTACTTC. Translation: CASSPGLAGARETQYF.

The genes are TRBV27 and TRBJ2-3; perhaps TRBD1 as D (6 bases). The CDR3 consists of 14 residues. V dropped 4 bases and J dropped 1 base, with 9 bases sitting between them. Germline CDR1 reads MNHEY; CDR2 reads SMNVEV (reference sequence). This CDR3 reads CASSYYRGTDTQYF. The CDR3 coding sequence is TGTGCCAGCAGTTATTACAGGGGCACAGATACGCAGTATTTT.

The rearrangement links TRBV6-2 or TRBV6-3 to TRBJ1-6, with D possibly TRBD1 on 6 matching bases. The CDR3 has 17 amino acids. Germline CDR1 MNHEY, CDR2 SVGEGT. V lost 5 bases and J lost 0, with 14 bases in between. The CDR3 DNA sequence: TGTGCCAGCAGTGGGACCGACAGGAGCTCCTATAATTCACCCCTCCACTTT. Protein sequence: CASSGTDRSSYNSPLHF.

This clone was observed a single time. V is TRBV7-2 and J is TRBJ1-2; the match to TRBD1 covers 7 bases. V lost 1 base, J lost 4 bases, and 6 bases stayed unmatched. Germline V gives CDR1 SGHTA, CDR2 FQGNSA. This CDR3 spans 15 amino acids. The CDR3 loop is CASSLGMTGLYGYTF. The CDR3 DNA is TGTGCCAGCAGCTTAGGAATGACAGGGCTCTATGGCTACACCTTC.

The chain recombines TRBV5-1 with TRBJ1-1; 7 nucleotides agree with TRBD1. Germline loops: CDR1 SGHRS, CDR2 YFSETQ. This CDR3 is built from 16 residues. Trimming took 4 bases from V and 7 from J; bases not matched to a gene: 16. For the CDR3, the DNA is TGCGCCAGCAGCGCGGACAGGATGGCCCTTGGGAGTGAAGCTTTCTTT. Protein: CASSADRMALGSEAFF.

The chain couples TRBV19 to TRBJ2-5, with a weak D call TRBD2 (6 bases). The germline V and J ends were trimmed by 3 bases and 5 bases, with 16 bases remaining between them. Germline CDR1 LNHDA, CDR2 SQIVND (reference sequence). The length of the CDR3 is 15 residues. The CDR3, as DNA: TGTGCCAGTAGTATTTGGGGCCGCGGGGAGGAGACCCAGTACTTC. Encoded protein: CASSIWGRGEETQYF.

This chain links TRBV19 with TRBJ2-5; 11 bases agree with TRBD2. The V and J ends lost 5 bases and 6 bases, in that order; junction bases with no gene match: 8. The CDR3 spans 15 residues. Germline CDR1 and CDR2: LNHDA and SQIVND (reference sequence). The CDR3 DNA reads as TGTGCCAGTAGTTTAGCTAGCGGGGGGCGGAAGACCCAGTACTTC. Translation gives CASSLASGGRKTQYF.

The chain uses TRBV30 and TRBJ1-1, with TRBD1 identical over 7 bases. Germline CDR1 and CDR2: GTSNPN and SVGIG (reference sequence). CDR3 length equals 15 residues. The ends lost 2 bases at V and 3 bases at J; junction bases unmatched: 9. The CDR3 loop reads CAWSIQGEGDTEAFF. The CDR3 DNA reads as TGTGCCTGGAGTATCCAGGGGGAAGGGGACACTGAAGCTTTCTTT.

This chain connects TRBV10-3 to TRBJ1-1; D perhaps matches TRBD1 (5 bases). Per the germline V gene, CDR1 is ENHRY and CDR2 is SYGVKD. V was trimmed by 10 bases and J by 1 base, leaving 13 bases between them. The CDR3 totals 13 residues. For the CDR3, the DNA is TGTGCCACCAGGGCAGGGCCGAACACTGAAGCTTTCTTT. Translating it yields CATRAGPNTEAFF.

This rearrangement joins TRBV6-4 to TRBJ2-3; D may be TRBD2 (5 bases). Germline V lookup: CDR1 MRHNA, CDR2 SNTAGT. V was pared by 8 bases and J by 4 bases, with 13 bases between. There are 13 residues in the CDR3. The CDR3 coding sequence is TGTGCCAGCTCCCGCGGGTATCCAGATACGCAGTATTTT. This translates into CASSRGYPDTQYF.

This clone was observed a single time. This chain connects TRBV25-1 to TRBJ1-4; a possible D gene is TRBD1 (5 bases). Trimming removed 4 bases from V and 7 bases from J, with 13 bases in between. Germline CDR1 and CDR2: MGHDK and SYGVNS. The CDR3 covers 14 residues. CDR3 DNA sequence: TGTGCCAGCAGTGGGGACGGAGCGGGTGAAAAACTGTTTTTT. This gives the protein CASSGDGAGEKLFF.

The chain links TRBV27 to TRBJ2-1; tentatively, D is TRBD2 (5 bases). Germline-derived CDR1 and CDR2 are MNHEY and SMNVEV (reference sequence). This CDR3 is 18 amino acids long. The V gene lost 4 bases and the J gene lost 4 bases, with 23 bases spanning the gap. CDR3 sequence reads: CASSWTSTGSRPYNEQFF. CDR3 coding DNA: TGTGCCAGCAGTTGGACCTCTACTGGGAGCAGACCATACAATGAGCAGTTCTTC.

This rearrangement joins TRBV19 to TRBJ1-1; TRBD1 matches at 9 bases. The V segment lost 5 bases and the J segment 4 bases; nucleotides outside the gene matches: 5. Germline V gene sequence: CDR1 LNHDA, CDR2 SQIVND (reference sequence). The CDR3 length is 14 residues. The CDR3, as DNA: TGTGCCAGTAGTGTGGACAGGGGAGGCACTGAAGCTTTCTTT. Translation gives CASSVDRGGTEAFF. The variable domain in full, completed from reference TRBV19 and TRBJ1-1, reads DGGITQSPKYLFRKEGQNVTLSCEQNLNHDAMYWYRQDPGQGLRLIYYSQIVNDFQKGDIAEGYSVSREKKESFPLTVTSAQKNPTAFYLCASSVDRGGTEAFFGQGTRLTVV.